The entry below describes one T cell receptor beta chain. Its cognate antigen is unknown. The data originate from a study of graft-versus-host responses after intestinal transplantation. The germline CDR1 and CDR2 sequences are MNHNS and SASEGT. The CDR3 runs to 15 residues. V gave up 5 bases and J gave up 2 bases; unmatched junction bases: 6. Assay: immunoSEQ multiplex PCR; the TCRdb copy retains only in-frame clones and omits some. The data contain roughly 110,000 clones, about 91% of them singletons. This TCR was recovered from a human donor who was the organ donor for an intestinal transplant. V gene TRBV6-1 combines with J gene TRBJ2-7; 10 bases are shared with TRBD1. This material consisted of unstimulated CD4+ T cells sorted from spleen or lymph node cells, taken before transplant. The CDR3 sequence: CASSILGTGAYEQYF. The CDR3 coding sequence is TGTGCCAGCAGTATCCTCGGGACAGGGGCCTACGAGCAGTACTTC.